The sequence of this TCR beta chain was determined in a study of PD-1 blockade in classical Hodgkin lymphoma. Profiled with immunoSEQ multiplex PCR; TCRdb holds only in-frame clones, not every one. The sample lists about 52,000 clones, about 89% occurring once. V lost 0 bases to trimming and J lost 3 bases; unmatched junction nucleotides: 4. This CDR3 spans 16 amino acids. Germline CDR1 reads SGHTA; CDR2 reads FQGNSA. Regarding this clone: Its antigen is not identified.

Specified time point: cycle 4 day 1 (C4D1), after five to seven weeks of nivolumab. Every patient experienced relapse after autologous stem cell transplantation, and brentuximab vedotin exposure varied. General observations from the study: It was CD4+ TCR diversity, not CD8+, that rose significantly by C4D1.

This sequence joins TRBV7-2 and TRBJ2-1; 8 bases match TRBD2. Sequencing used peripheral blood mononuclear cells (PBMCs), obtained before the fourth cycle of nivolumab. The TCR comes from a human donor with classical Hodgkin lymphoma. DNA for the CDR3: TGTGCCAGCAGCTTAGCCGTCCTAGCGGGCTACAATGAGCAGTTCTTC. Protein product: CASSLAVLAGYNEQFF.